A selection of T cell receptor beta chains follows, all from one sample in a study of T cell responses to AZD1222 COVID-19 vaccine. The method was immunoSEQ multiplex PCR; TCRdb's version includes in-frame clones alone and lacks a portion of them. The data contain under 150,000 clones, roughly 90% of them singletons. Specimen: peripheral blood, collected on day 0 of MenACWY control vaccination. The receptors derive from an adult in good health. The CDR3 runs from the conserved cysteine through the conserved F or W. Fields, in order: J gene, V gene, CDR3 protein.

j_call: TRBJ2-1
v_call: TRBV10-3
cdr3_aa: CAIRDRGTYNEQFF

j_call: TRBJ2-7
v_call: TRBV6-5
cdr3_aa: CASSTLAGGPHEQYF

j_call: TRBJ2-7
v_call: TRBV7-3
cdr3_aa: CASSLYRQSALSYEQYF

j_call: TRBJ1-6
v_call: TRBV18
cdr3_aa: CASSTTAWDSPLHF

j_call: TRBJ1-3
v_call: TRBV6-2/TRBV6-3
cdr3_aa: CASSYRTEIGNTIYF

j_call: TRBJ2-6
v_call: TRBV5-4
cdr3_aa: CASSLRASSGANVLTF

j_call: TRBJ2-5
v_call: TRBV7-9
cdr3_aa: CASSLFPQGQKETQYF

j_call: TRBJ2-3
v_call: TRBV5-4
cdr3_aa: CASSPSSGSKTDTQYF

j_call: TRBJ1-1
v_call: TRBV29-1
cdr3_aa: CSVDSLFHMNTEAFF

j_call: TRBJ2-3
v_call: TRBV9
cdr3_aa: CASSLGLAESTDTQYF

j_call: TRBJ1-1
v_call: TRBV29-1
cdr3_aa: CSGVQGDTEAFF

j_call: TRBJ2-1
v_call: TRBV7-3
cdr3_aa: CASSFGTSVNEQFF

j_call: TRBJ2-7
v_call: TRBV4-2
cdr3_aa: CASSQKTGLGPYEQYF

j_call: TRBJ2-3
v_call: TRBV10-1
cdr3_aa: CASSSGGASTDTQYF

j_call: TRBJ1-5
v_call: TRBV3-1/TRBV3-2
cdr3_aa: CASSQDLVVPRAQHF

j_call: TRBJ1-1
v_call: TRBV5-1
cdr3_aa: CASSLVNRPTDTEAFF

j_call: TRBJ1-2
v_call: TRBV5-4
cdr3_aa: CASSLSGNYGYTF

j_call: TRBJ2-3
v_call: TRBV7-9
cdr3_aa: CASSLSIGGADTQYF

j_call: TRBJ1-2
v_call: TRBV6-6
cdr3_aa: CASVGGDGYTF

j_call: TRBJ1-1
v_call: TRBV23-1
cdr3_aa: CASSQRRREAFF

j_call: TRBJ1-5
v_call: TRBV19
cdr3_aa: CASSSRAGNQQPQHF

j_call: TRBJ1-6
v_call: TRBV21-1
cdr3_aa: CASSKPEAGRSYNSPLHF

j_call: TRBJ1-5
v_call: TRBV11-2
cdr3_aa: CASSIQGAGQPQHF

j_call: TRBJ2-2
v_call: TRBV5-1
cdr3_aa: CASSRTGANTGELFF

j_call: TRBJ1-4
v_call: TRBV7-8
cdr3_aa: CASSLAPALGVQGRDEKLFF

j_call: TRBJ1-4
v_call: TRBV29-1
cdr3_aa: CSVGIGDPEKLFF

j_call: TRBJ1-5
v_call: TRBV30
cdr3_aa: CALDGPQLGQPQHF

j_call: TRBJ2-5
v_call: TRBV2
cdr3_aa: CASTSGLGETQYF

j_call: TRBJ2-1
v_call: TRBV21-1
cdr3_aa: CASSRPTRPRLCNEQFF

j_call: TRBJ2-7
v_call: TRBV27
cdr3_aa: CASSTRLAGVSYEQYF

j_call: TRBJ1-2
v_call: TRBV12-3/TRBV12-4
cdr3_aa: CASSPGPRPSYTF

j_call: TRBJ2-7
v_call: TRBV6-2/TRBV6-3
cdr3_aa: CASSLGLSSYEQYF

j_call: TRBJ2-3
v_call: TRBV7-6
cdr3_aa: CASSLGEWEITDTQYF

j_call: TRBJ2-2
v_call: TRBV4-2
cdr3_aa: CASSQDSGGTTNTGELFF

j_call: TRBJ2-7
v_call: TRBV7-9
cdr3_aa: CASSSWGVDEQYF

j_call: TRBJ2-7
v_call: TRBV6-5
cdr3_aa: CASNGRGPSYEQYF

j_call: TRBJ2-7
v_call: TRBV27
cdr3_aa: CASSLLEQYF

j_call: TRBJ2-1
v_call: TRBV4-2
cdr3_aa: CASSQGLSGSLNEQFF

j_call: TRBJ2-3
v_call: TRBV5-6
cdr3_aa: CASSYSGTPSTDTQYF

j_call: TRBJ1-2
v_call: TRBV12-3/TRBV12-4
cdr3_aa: CASAGQGTGYTF

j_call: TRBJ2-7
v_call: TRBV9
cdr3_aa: CASSVGPGSYEQYF

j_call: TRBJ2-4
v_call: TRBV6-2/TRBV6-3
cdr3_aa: CASSFRGWGNIQYF

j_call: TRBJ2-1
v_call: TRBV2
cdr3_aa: CASILTSLGNEQFF

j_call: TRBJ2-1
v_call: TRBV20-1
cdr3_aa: CSASQGQDHNEQFF

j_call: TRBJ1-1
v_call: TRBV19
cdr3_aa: CASSKAGTQNTEAFF

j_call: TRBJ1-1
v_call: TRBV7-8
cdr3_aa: CASSPTRGSGVMNTEAFF

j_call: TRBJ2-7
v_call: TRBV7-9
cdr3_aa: CASSLGGTGISYEQYF

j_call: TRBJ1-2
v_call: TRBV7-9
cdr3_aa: CASSLANLGQFGYTF

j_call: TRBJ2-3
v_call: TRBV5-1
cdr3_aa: CASSLLARPTDTQYF

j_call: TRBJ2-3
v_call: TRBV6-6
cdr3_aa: CASSYDRGATTQYF